The present T cell receptor beta chain was sequenced within a study of shared clonotypes between healthy human individuals. Libraries were prepared by immunoSEQ multiplex PCR; TCRdb keeps only in-frame clonotypes and omits some of them. The data show some 740,000 clones, 80% to 95% seen once. CD45RO-negative, CCR7-positively selected cells formed the naive CD8 fraction, excluding terminally differentiated effector memory CD45RA+ cells. This clone was recorded once. CDR3 length: 13 residues. The germline gives CDR1 LNHNV, CDR2 YYDKDF (reference sequence). The gene calls are TRBV15 and TRBJ2-3; D gene ambiguous. This TCR derives from a man aged 25 to 40 in good health. Sequencing was performed on naive CD8+ T cells sorted from blood. The CDR3 coding sequence is TGTGCTATCGGCCAGTGGTTCACAGATACGCAGTATTTT. The encoded protein is CAIGQWFTDTQYF. The full variable domain, with the rest looked up from reference TRBV15 and TRBJ2-3, is DAMVIQNPRYQVTQFGKPVTLSCSQTLNHNVMYWYQQKSSQAPKLLFHYYDKDFNNEADTPDNFQSRRPNTSFCFLDIRSPGLGDTAMYLCAIGQWFTDTQYFGPGTRLTVL.